These 15 T cell receptor beta chains share one sample of origin, sequenced in a study of cytotoxic CD8 clonotypes in ibrutinib-treated CLL. Sequencing was performed with immunoSEQ multiplex PCR; in TCRdb, only in-frame clones are kept and a portion is missing. This table has about 120,000 clones, 58% appearing once. The sample here was PBMCs, taken after 24 months of ibrutinib treatment. The receptor set was obtained from a human donor with chronic lymphocytic leukemia.

This clone occurred a few times. The chain recombines TRBV30 with TRBJ1-1; D gene unclear. V dropped 0 bases and J dropped 5 bases, with 7 bases sitting between them. The CDR3 runs to 12 residues. CDR1 is GTSNPN, CDR2 SVGIG, per germline (reference sequence). This chain's CDR3 is CAWSVRGTEAFF. The CDR3 DNA reads TGTGCCTGGAGTGTACGGGGAACTGAAGCTTTCTTT.

This sequence joins TRBV30 and TRBJ2-1; TRBD2 might be the D (7 bases). The CDR3 is made up of 14 amino acids. Trimming took off 3 bases at V and 10 bases at J, with 19 bases between the two ends. CDR1 and CDR2 (germline): GTSNPN, SVGIG (reference sequence). The DNA for the CDR3 is TGTGCCTGGAGCGTGATACAGGGAGGGCGGGAGCAGTTCTTC. Translating gives CAWSVIQGGREQFF.

This clone was detected many times. V gene TRBV18 combines with J gene TRBJ1-6; 8 bases are shared with TRBD1. Per the germline V gene, CDR1 is KGHSH and CDR2 is LQKENI. Unmatched junction bases numbered 4, after V lost 3 bases and J lost 3 bases. This CDR3 is built from 16 residues. The CDR3 sequence is CASSPDRVHYNSPLHF. CDR3 coding DNA: TGTGCCAGCTCACCGGACAGGGTCCACTATAATTCACCCCTCCACTTT.

The chain combines TRBV11-1 with TRBJ2-2; no reliable D call. Germline V gene data show CDR1 as SGHAT and CDR2 as FQDESV (reference sequence). The CDR3 length is 14 residues. The V and J ends lost 0 bases and 5 bases respectively, with 7 bases between them. The CDR3 here is CASSLAPSTGELFF. CDR3 bases: TGTGCCAGCAGCTTAGCGCCTAGTACCGGGGAGCTGTTTTTT.

CDR3 amino acids: CASSSDSFSYEQYF. The CDR3 DNA follows: TGTGCCAGCAGCTCTGACAGCTTCTCCTACGAGCAGTACTTC. The chain couples TRBV7-6 to TRBJ2-7; the D gene is possibly TRBD1 (5 bases). The V end lost 4 bases, the J end lost 0 bases, and 10 bases lay between the germline ends. This CDR3 contains 14 residues. The germline V gene encodes CDR1 SGHVS and CDR2 FNYEAQ.

The rearrangement joins TRBV2 to TRBJ2-5; D might be TRBD1 or TRBD2, each matching 5 bases. There are 15 residues in the CDR3. Germline V gene sequence: CDR1 SNHLY, CDR2 FYNNEI. Trimming shortened V by 6 bases and J by 4 bases, and 18 bases separated the two germline ends. CDR3 region: CASRPGRAQGETQYF. In DNA form, the CDR3 reads TGTGCCAGCAGGCCGGGACGGGCCCAGGGAGAGACCCAGTACTTC.

The chain recombines TRBV4-1 with TRBJ2-4; D remains ambiguous. In germline, CDR1 is MGHRA, CDR2 YSYEKL. V was pared by 6 bases and J by 0 bases, with 12 bases between. CDR3 length equals 15 residues. CDR3 protein: CASSPRGVAKNIQYF. The CDR3 region has the DNA TGCGCCAGCAGTCCTAGAGGTGTAGCCAAAAACATTCAGTACTTC.

V and J are TRBV19 and TRBJ2-7, with D perhaps TRBD1 or TRBD2 (5 bases each). V was trimmed by 3 bases and J by 4 bases, leaving 16 bases between them. Germline assignment: CDR1 LNHDA and CDR2 SQIVND (reference sequence). This CDR3 contains 15 residues. The CDR3, as DNA: TGTGCCAGTAGTATTCCATCATCCGGGACGTACGAGCAGTACTTC. It is translated as CASSIPSSGTYEQYF.

This clone was counted a single time. The chain couples TRBV4-3 to TRBJ1-2; 9 nucleotides agree with TRBD1. The germline V gene encodes CDR1 LGHNA and CDR2 YSLEER. This CDR3 has 17 amino acids. V trimming: 0 bases; J trimming: 1 base; junction bases outside the gene matches: 6. DNA for the CDR3: TGCGCCAGCAGCCAAGATGCTCGGACAGGGGTTAACTATGGCTACACCTTC. Translated: CASSQDARTGVNYGYTF.

Remarks on this clone: One end of the junction varies from germline; a read error may be responsible. V usage is TRBV30 and J usage is TRBJ2-7; TRBD2 aligns across 7 bases. CDR1 is GTSNPN, CDR2 SVGIG, per germline (reference sequence). This CDR3 has 14 amino acids. The CDR3 loop is CARSFGGSSYEQYF. The CDR3 nucleotides read TGTGCCCGGAGCTTCGGGGGGAGCTCCTACGAGCAGTACTTC.

The chain joins TRBV5-1 to TRBJ2-3; D may be TRBD1 or TRBD2 (5 bases each). The CDR3 loop spans 14 amino acids. Germline V gives CDR1 SGHRS, CDR2 YFSETQ. V was clipped by 4 bases and J by 5 bases, with 14 bases between them. Here the CDR3 DNA reads TGCGCCAGCAGCCGAGGGACCGGGCAAGATACGCAGTATTTT. It translates to CASSRGTGQDTQYF.

V usage is TRBV5-1 and J usage is TRBJ2-3; 9 bases agree with TRBD1. Germline V gene data show CDR1 as SGHRS and CDR2 as YFSETQ. The ends lost 5 bases at V and 1 base at J; junction bases unmatched: 2. CDR3 length equals 14 residues. The CDR3 sequence is CASRRDRGTDTQYF. The CDR3 DNA is TGCGCCAGCAGAAGGGACAGGGGCACAGATACGCAGTATTTT.

The chain uses TRBV28 and TRBJ1-2, with 7 bases fitting TRBD1. The CDR3 totals 15 residues. V shed 3 bases, J shed 2 bases, and the junction held 6 bases outside the gene matches. Germline values: CDR1 MDHEN, CDR2 SYDVKM. The DNA for the CDR3 is TGTGCCAGCAGTTTTCCGACAGGGCTCAACTATGGCTACACCTTC. Its translation: CASSFPTGLNYGYTF.

The chain carries TRBV7-9 and TRBJ1-1, with D perhaps matching TRBD1 (5 bases). There are 14 residues in the CDR3. The V gene's germline CDR1 is SEHNR and CDR2 FQNEAQ (reference sequence). With 5 bases removed from V and 1 base from J, the gap between germline ends came to 11 bases. The CDR3 protein is CASSPPTENTEAFF. For the CDR3, the DNA is TGTGCCAGCAGCCCCCCGACAGAGAACACTGAAGCTTTCTTT. Full variable domain (missing parts from reference TRBV7-9 and TRBJ1-1): DTGVSQNPRHKITKRGQNVTFRCDPISEHNRLYWYRQTLGQGPEFLTYFQNEAQLEKSRLLSDRFSAERPKGSFSTLEIQRTEQGDSAMYLCASSPPTENTEAFFGQGTRLTVV.

This clone appeared once. This rearrangement joins TRBV29-1 to TRBJ2-7; a possible D gene is TRBD1 (6 bases). V was shortened by 3 bases and J by 0 bases, with 12 bases between the two germline ends. CDR1 is SQVTM and CDR2 is ANQGSEA in the germline V gene. This CDR3 contains 14 residues. Written as DNA, the CDR3 is TGCAGCGTTGAGCCGGCAGGGGTCTCCTACGAGCAGTACTTC. Translating gives CSVEPAGVSYEQYF.